Listed below are T cell receptor beta chains from one sample, sequenced in a study of control samples from healthy donors and cancer patients. Only in-frame clones appear in the TCRdb table, and some are missing; sequencing was by immunoSEQ multiplex PCR. The sample lists 84,000 or so clones, roughly 84% occurring once. Sequenced sample: PBMCs. The source is a man in his 60s with head and neck cancer. Each CDR3 is given with its conserved first and last residue. Each record gives: CDR3 protein, CDR3 DNA, V gene, CDR3 length, J gene, clone size, D gene. D genes are given only for firm matches. Size is omitted from some rows. Given values are once, few, many or a class for expanded clones.

CASSAFGGVNTEAFF	TGTGCCAGCAGTGCATTCGGAGGGGTGAACACTGAAGCTTTCTTT	TRBV2	15	TRBJ1-1	.	.
CASSDLGLAGDETQYF	TGTGCCAGCAGTGACCTGGGACTAGCGGGTGATGAGACCCAGTACTTC	TRBV25-1	16	TRBJ2-5	.	TRBD2
CASSVMGGSGTEAFF	TGTGCCAGCAGCGTAATGGGGGGAAGTGGCACTGAAGCTTTCTTT	TRBV9	15	TRBJ1-1	.	.
CASSFSSGSTDTQYF	TGTGCCAGCAGTTTTTCTAGCGGGAGCACAGATACGCAGTATTTT	TRBV28	15	TRBJ2-3	.	TRBD2
CASTLVGTGAEQYF	TGTGCCAGCACCCTCGTCGGGACAGGGGCCGAGCAGTACTTC	TRBV11-2	14	TRBJ2-7	.	TRBD1
CASTEGLAGGDEQFF	TGTGCCAGCACCGAGGGGCTAGCGGGAGGGGATGAGCAGTTCTTC	TRBV2	15	TRBJ2-1	.	TRBD2
CAWSRLNTEAFF	TGTGCCTGGAGTCGACTGAACACTGAAGCTTTCTTT	TRBV30	12	TRBJ1-1	.	.
CASRLDTIYGYTF	TGTGCCAGCAGACTGGACACAATCTATGGCTACACCTTC	TRBV28	13	TRBJ1-2	.	.
CASSRPPPRLAGLDTQYF	TGTGCCAGCAGCCGCCCCCCGCCCCGACTAGCGGGCTTAGATACGCAGTATTTT	TRBV11-2	18	TRBJ2-3	.	TRBD2
CAISESPQGVVTEAFF	TGTGCCATCAGTGAGTCCCCCCAAGGCGTGGTAACTGAAGCTTTCTTT	TRBV10-3	16	TRBJ1-1	.	.
CATRWGTSGTDEQFF	TGTGCCACCCGGTGGGGGACTAGCGGGACCGATGAGCAGTTCTTC	TRBV10-3	15	TRBJ2-1	.	TRBD2
CAWSLASGTDTQYF	TGTGCCTGGAGTCTCGCTAGCGGAACAGATACGCAGTATTTT	TRBV30	14	TRBJ2-3	.	TRBD2
CASSLDGPNTEAFF	TGCGCCAGCAGCTTGGACGGTCCGAACACTGAAGCTTTCTTT	TRBV5-1	14	TRBJ1-1	.	.
CASSPRPLAGNEQFF	TGCGCCAGCAGCCCCCGGCCGCTAGCGGGCAATGAGCAGTTCTTC	TRBV4-1	15	TRBJ2-1	.	TRBD2
CASSSKQGQGIQYF	TGTGCCAGCAGCTCCAAACAGGGGCAAGGCATTCAGTACTTC	TRBV5-4	14	TRBJ2-4	.	TRBD1
CAWSYILSISAYNEQFF	TGTGCCTGGAGCTACATCTTATCAATCTCGGCCTACAATGAGCAGTTCTTC	TRBV30	17	TRBJ2-1	.	.
CASRSSGGESYEQYF	TGTGCCAGCAGGAGCTCGGGGGGGGAGTCCTACGAGCAGTACTTC	TRBV25-1	15	TRBJ2-7	.	TRBD2
CASRIFTSGRETYNEQFF	TGTGCCAGTAGGATTTTCACTAGCGGGAGGGAGACCTACAATGAGCAGTTCTTC	TRBV19	18	TRBJ2-1	.	TRBD2
CSVRRVGGNTIYF	TGCAGCGTGAGGCGGGTGGGAGGAAACACCATATATTTT	TRBV29-1	13	TRBJ1-3	.	.
CSVAGEYGTTEAFF	TGCAGCGTTGCGGGAGAGTACGGGACGACTGAAGCTTTCTTT	TRBV29-1	14	TRBJ1-1	.	.
CASGPRQDF	TGTGCCAGCGGGCCTCGGCAGGACTTC	TRBV28	9	TRBJ2-7	.	.
CASSHQDLAGGSHEQYF	TGCGCCAGCAGCCACCAAGACCTAGCGGGAGGAAGCCACGAGCAGTACTTC	TRBV4-1	17	TRBJ2-7	.	TRBD2
CASRPLLGQGNEQYF	TGTGCCAGCAGACCCTTACTAGGACAGGGTAACGAGCAGTACTTC	TRBV27	15	TRBJ2-7	.	TRBD1
CASSEWGSGSSYNEQFF	TGTGCCAGCAGTGAATGGGGTAGCGGGAGCTCCTACAATGAGCAGTTCTTC	TRBV6-1	17	TRBJ2-1	once	TRBD2
CASSQEEGWEGRTDTQYF	TGTGCCAGCAGCCAAGAAGAAGGGTGGGAGGGCCGGACAGATACGCAGTATTTT	TRBV3-1/TRBV3-2	18	TRBJ2-3	.	TRBD2
CASSTWDRGTRQPQHF	TGTGCCAGCAGCACTTGGGACAGGGGTACTCGTCAGCCCCAGCATTTT	TRBV21-1	16	TRBJ1-5	.	.
CASSIGSRANQPQHF	TGTGCCAGTAGTATAGGGTCGAGAGCGAATCAGCCCCAGCATTTT	TRBV19	15	TRBJ1-5	.	.
CASSPFTDFTDTQYF	TGTGCCAGCTCACCGTTTACGGACTTCACAGATACGCAGTATTTT	TRBV18	15	TRBJ2-3	.	.
CASSHRASGNNEQFF	TGTGCCAGTAGTCATCGGGCTAGCGGAAACAATGAGCAGTTCTTC	TRBV19	15	TRBJ2-1	.	TRBD2
CASSSRGFGEQYF	TGTGCCAGCAGCAGCAGGGGGTTCGGCGAGCAGTACTTC	TRBV7-9	13	TRBJ2-7	.	TRBD1
CASSFGLAVSSSYNEQFF	TGTGCCAGCAGCTTCGGACTAGCGGTTTCTAGCTCCTACAATGAGCAGTTCTTC	TRBV13	18	TRBJ2-1	.	TRBD2
CASSEVGYEKLFF	TGTGCCAGCAGTGAAGTGGGGTATGAAAAACTGTTTTTT	TRBV6-1	13	TRBJ1-4	.	.
CASSQDGQFYGYTF	TGTGCCAGCAGCCAAGATGGACAGTTCTATGGCTACACCTTC	TRBV3-1/TRBV3-2	14	TRBJ1-2	.	.
CASSLGLNTEAFF	TGTGCCAGCAGCTTAGGGTTGAACACTGAAGCTTTCTTT	TRBV11-2	13	TRBJ1-1	.	.
CASSLVAAGDYEQYF	TGCGCCAGCAGCTTGGTTGCAGCGGGAGACTACGAGCAGTACTTC	TRBV5-1	15	TRBJ2-7	.	TRBD2
CASSTGLVLYEQYF	TGCGCCAGCAGCACGGGACTAGTTCTCTACGAGCAGTACTTC	TRBV5-1	14	TRBJ2-7	.	TRBD2
CASSLGLRGPGLAGNEQFF	TGTGCCAGCAGCTTAGGACTTCGGGGTCCGGGACTAGCGGGAAATGAGCAGTTCTTC	TRBV7-8	19	TRBJ2-1	few	TRBD2
CASSESLGGRGTGELFF	TGTGCCAGCAGCGAATCCCTGGGGGGAAGAGGGACCGGGGAGCTGTTTTTT	TRBV7-9	17	TRBJ2-2	.	.
CSVAIQGVGETQYF	TGCAGCGTTGCGATCCAGGGGGTCGGAGAGACCCAGTACTTC	TRBV29-1	14	TRBJ2-5	.	TRBD1
CASSLTGQSNQPQHF	TGTGCCAGCAGCTTGACAGGGCAAAGCAATCAGCCCCAGCATTTT	TRBV5-5	15	TRBJ1-5	few	.
CASSPDRGSYYGYTF	TGTGCCAGCAGCCCGGACAGGGGGAGTTACTATGGCTACACCTTC	TRBV7-9	15	TRBJ1-2	many	TRBD1
CAISESSAGIEAFF	TGTGCCATCAGTGAGTCTTCGGCAGGTATTGAAGCTTTCTTT	TRBV10-3	14	TRBJ1-1	.	.
CASSLTLMTSGSYNEQFF	TGTGCCAGCAGCTTAACCCTCATGACTAGCGGGAGTTACAATGAGCAGTTCTTC	TRBV5-8	18	TRBJ2-1	.	TRBD2
CASSFGQISNQPQHF	TGTGCCAGCAGCTTCGGACAGATTAGCAATCAGCCCCAGCATTTT	TRBV28	15	TRBJ1-5	.	.
CASSLNTGGNYEQYF	TGTGCCAGCAGCTTAAATACCGGGGGCAACTACGAGCAGTACTTC	TRBV7-2	15	TRBJ2-7	.	.
CASSSTGVTEAFF	TGTGCCAGCAGCTCAACAGGGGTAACTGAAGCTTTCTTT	TRBV7-9	13	TRBJ1-1	.	TRBD1
CASSLGQGVYGYTF	TGTGCCAGCAGTTTGGGACAGGGAGTGTATGGCTACACCTTC	TRBV6-6	14	TRBJ1-2	.	TRBD1
CASSLTASSVINYGYTF	TGTGCCAGCAGCTTGACGGCCAGTTCTGTAATTAACTATGGCTACACCTTC	TRBV7-8	17	TRBJ1-2	.	.
CASRPTGGLRSGELFF	TGTGCCAGTAGGCCGACGGGGGGCTTGAGGTCCGGGGAGCTGTTTTTT	TRBV19	16	TRBJ2-2	.	.
CASSLLADHYEQYF	TGTGCCAGCAGTTTATTAGCGGATCACTACGAGCAGTACTTC	TRBV28	14	TRBJ2-7	.	.
CASSERPGNTQYF	TGCGCCAGCAGTGAGAGACCGGGAAATACGCAGTATTTT	TRBV10-1	13	TRBJ2-3	once	.
CASSRRGFSSGGYTF	TGTGCCAGCAGCCGTCGGGGCTTCTCCTCGGGTGGCTACACCTTC	TRBV7-9	15	TRBJ1-2	once	.
CASNRGLSNQPQHF	TGTGCCAGCAACAGGGGTCTTAGCAATCAGCCCCAGCATTTT	TRBV2	14	TRBJ1-5	.	TRBD1
CASSPPTGKANGYTF	TGTGCCAGCAGCCCACCGACAGGGAAGGCCAATGGCTACACCTTC	TRBV6-5	15	TRBJ1-2	.	TRBD1
CASKRVGGGKQFF	TGTGCCAGCAAACGGGTGGGCGGGGGGAAGCAGTTCTTC	TRBV28	13	TRBJ2-1	.	TRBD2
CASSSLGQFFSGNTIYF	TGCGCCAGCAGCTCCCTGGGACAGTTCTTCTCTGGAAACACCATATATTTT	TRBV5-1	17	TRBJ1-3	.	TRBD1
CASSLGGRAVYNEQFF	TGTGCCAGCAGCTTAGGCGGGAGGGCCGTCTACAATGAGCAGTTCTTC	TRBV7-6	16	TRBJ2-1	once	TRBD2
CASSYSGSMNTEAFF	TGTGCCAGCAGTTATTCCGGGAGTATGAACACTGAAGCTTTCTTT	TRBV6-5	15	TRBJ1-1	.	.
CASSAMPMNTEAFF	TGTGCCAGCAGTGCGATGCCAATGAACACTGAAGCTTTCTTT	TRBV2	14	TRBJ1-1	once	.